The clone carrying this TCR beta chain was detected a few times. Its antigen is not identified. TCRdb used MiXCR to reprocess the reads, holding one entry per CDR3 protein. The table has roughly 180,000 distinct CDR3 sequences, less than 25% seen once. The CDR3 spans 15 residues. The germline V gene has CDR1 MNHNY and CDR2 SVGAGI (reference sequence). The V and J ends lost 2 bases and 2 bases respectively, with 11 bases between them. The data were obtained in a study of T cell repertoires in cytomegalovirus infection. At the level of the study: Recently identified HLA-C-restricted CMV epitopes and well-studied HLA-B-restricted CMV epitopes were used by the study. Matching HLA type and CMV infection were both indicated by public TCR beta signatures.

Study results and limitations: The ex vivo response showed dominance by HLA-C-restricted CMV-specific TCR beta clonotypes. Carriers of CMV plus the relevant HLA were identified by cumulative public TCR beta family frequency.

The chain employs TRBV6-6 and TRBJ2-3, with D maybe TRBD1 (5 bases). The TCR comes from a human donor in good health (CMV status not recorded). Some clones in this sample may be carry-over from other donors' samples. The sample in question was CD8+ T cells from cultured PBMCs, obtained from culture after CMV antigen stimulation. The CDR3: CASSYQGGTTDTQYF. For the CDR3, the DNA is TGTGCCAGCAGTTACCAGGGTGGCACCACAGATACGCAGTATTTT.